These 17 T cell receptor beta chains originate from one sample sequenced in a study of blood T cell repertoires in COVID-19. Some clones are missing from TCRdb's copy, which holds only in-frame ones; the method was immunoSEQ multiplex PCR. Here the sample spans 200,000 to 250,000 clones, 80% to 95% being singletons. Sequenced material: peripheral blood. The receptors originated from a man between 60 and 75 years old with COVID-19, enrolled during active disease.

The chain recombines TRBV18 with TRBJ2-6, with a tentative D call TRBD1 (6 bases). The germline V and J ends were trimmed by 3 bases and 0 bases, with 15 bases remaining between them. Germline V lookup: CDR1 KGHSH, CDR2 LQKENI. The CDR3 is 18 amino acids. In DNA form, the CDR3 reads TGTGCCAGCTCACCCCCTGGGACACGGTCCTCTGGGGCCAACGTCCTGACTTTC. Its protein product is CASSPPGTRSSGANVLTF.

This clone was recorded only once. The chain recombines TRBV28 with TRBJ1-1; the D is unclear. Trimming cost V 5 bases and J 10 bases, with 20 bases left between them. The CDR3 spans 14 residues. Germline V gene lookup returns CDR1 MDHEN and CDR2 SYDVKM. The DNA of the CDR3 is TGTGCCAGCAGTCCCCGGCGCCCTGAAGCGGCAGCTTTCTTT. Amino acids: CASSPRRPEAAAFF.

V gene TRBV28 combines with J gene TRBJ2-7; 9 bases are a match to TRBD2. The CDR3 loop spans 15 amino acids. The junction had 8 bases not matched to a gene; V was cut back by 6 bases and J by 2 bases. Germline CDR1 MDHEN, CDR2 SYDVKM. The CDR3 spells CASRTGTSLPYEQYF. The CDR3 bases are TGTGCCAGCAGGACCGGGACTAGCCTCCCCTACGAGCAGTACTTC.

This sequence joins TRBV5-5 and TRBJ1-2; 9 bases line up with TRBD1. CDR1 and CDR2 from the germline V gene are SGHKS and YYEKEE (reference sequence). The CDR3 is 16 amino acids. The junction had 11 bases not matched to a gene; V was cut back by 0 bases and J by 8 bases. CDR3 sequence: CASSLGAQQGAKGYTF. In DNA form, the CDR3 reads TGTGCCAGCAGCTTGGGGGCCCAACAGGGGGCGAAAGGCTACACCTTC. Full variable domain (remainder filled in from reference TRBV5-5 and TRBJ1-2): DAGVTQSPTHLIKTRGQQVTLRCSPISGHKSVSWYQQVLGQGPQFIFQYYEKEERGRGNFPDRFSARQFPNYSSELNVNALLLGDSALYLCASSLGAQQGAKGYTFGSGTRLTVV.

This clone was detected only once. The chain is built from TRBV5-3 and TRBJ2-2; tentatively, D is TRBD2 (5 bases). TRBV5-3 is sorted into the ORF group, with uncertain function. The CDR3 sequence is 15 residues long. V was clipped by 4 bases and J by 1 base, with 11 bases between them. The DNA of the CDR3 is TGTGCCAGAAGCAACAAAAGCGGGAACACCGGGGAGCTGTTTTTT. This translates into CARSNKSGNTGELFF.

The chain uses TRBV7-2 and TRBJ2-7; 8 bases fit TRBD1. In germline, CDR1 is SGHTA, CDR2 FQGNSA. V shed 1 base and J 4 bases; nucleotides not matched to a gene: 6. This CDR3 is built from 15 residues. Written as DNA, the CDR3 is TGTGCCAGCAGCTTAGGCAGGGGGCTGACTTACGAGCAGTACTTC. The encoded protein is CASSLGRGLTYEQYF.

The chain combines TRBV4-1 with TRBJ2-1; 8 nucleotides match TRBD1. The germline gives CDR1 MGHRA, CDR2 YSYEKL. The V segment lost 2 bases and the J segment 1 base; nucleotides outside the gene matches: 7. CDR3 length: 17 amino acids. CDR3 in amino acids: CASSQHRDRGSYNEQFF. The DNA for the CDR3 is TGCGCCAGCAGCCAACACAGAGACAGGGGATCCTACAATGAGCAGTTCTTC.

The J gene is TRBJ2-3, the V gene TRBV4-3; 12 bases map to TRBD2. The V gene's germline CDR1 is LGHNA and CDR2 YSLEER. J was trimmed by 1 base and V by 4 bases; bases with no gene match: 6. The CDR3 loop spans 17 amino acids. The CDR3 coding sequence is TGCGCCAGCAGCCGGAATAGACTAGCGGGAGGCACAGATACGCAGTATTTT. Protein product: CASSRNRLAGGTDTQYF.

A single count supports this clone. The chain carries TRBV5-1 and TRBJ1-2; the match to TRBD1 covers 7 bases. The J segment lost 1 base and the V segment lost 0 bases, leaving 0 bases of the junction unmatched. This CDR3 has 14 amino acids. The germline CDR1 and CDR2 sequences are SGHRS and YFSETQ. CDR3 region: CASSLDRGNYGYTF. As DNA, the CDR3 is TGCGCCAGCAGCTTGGACAGGGGTAACTATGGCTACACCTTC.

This chain links TRBV6-5 with TRBJ1-2, with 9 bases lining up with TRBD1. Trimming took 6 bases from V and 5 from J; bases not matched to a gene: 1. Germline-derived CDR1 and CDR2 are MNHEY and SVGAGI. This CDR3 contains 12 residues. CDR3: CASRTGGYGYTF. The CDR3 nucleotides read TGTGCCAGCAGGACAGGGGGATATGGCTACACCTTC.

This chain links TRBV5-1 with TRBJ2-2, with 12 bases identical to TRBD2. In germline, CDR1 is SGHRS, CDR2 YFSETQ. The CDR3 loop spans 16 amino acids. Trimming at V came to 4 bases and at J to 6 bases, leaving 7 bases not matched to a gene. CDR3 amino acids: CASSPLAGGQAGELFF. In nucleotides, the CDR3 is TGCGCCAGCAGCCCCCTAGCGGGGGGGCAAGCCGGGGAGCTGTTTTTT. Using reference TRBV5-1 and TRBJ2-2 for the parts outside the CDR3, the full variable domain is KAGVTQTPRYLIKTRGQQVTLSCSPISGHRSVSWYQQTPGQGLQFLFEYFSETQRNKGNFPGRFSGRQFSNSRSEMNVSTLELGDSALYLCASSPLAGGQAGELFFGEGSRLTVL.

The genes are TRBV4-1 and TRBJ2-5; 10 bases align to TRBD2. Germline V gives CDR1 MGHRA, CDR2 YSYEKL. The CDR3 extends over 20 amino acids. The ends lost 3 bases at V and 4 bases at J; junction bases unmatched: 20. The CDR3 DNA reads TGCGCCAGCAGCCACCCCAGGGCTAGCGGGAGTGAGGCCCTAAGAGAGACCCAGTACTTC. This sequence encodes CASSHPRASGSEALRETQYF.

V usage is TRBV9 and J usage is TRBJ1-1; D call uncertain. The V end lost 0 bases, the J end lost 2 bases, and 8 bases lay between the germline ends. This CDR3 contains 14 residues. CDR1 and CDR2 from the germline V gene are SGDLS and YYNGEE. Here the CDR3 reads CASSVGLINTEAFF. For the CDR3, the DNA is TGTGCCAGCAGCGTAGGGCTCATCAACACTGAAGCTTTCTTT.

The rearrangement joins TRBV5-6 to TRBJ1-6; 7 bases align to TRBD1. The germline CDR1 and CDR2 sequences are SGHDT and YYEEEE. The CDR3 is made up of 16 amino acids. V dropped 5 bases and J dropped 0; count of bases not matched to a gene: 5. CDR3 region: CASSFRQGSYNSPLHF. The CDR3, as DNA: TGTGCCAGCAGTTTCCGACAGGGCTCCTATAATTCACCCCTCCACTTT.

Remarks on this clone: Other nucleotide sequences in the sample specify the same CDR3. The chain couples TRBV30 to TRBJ1-5; 10 bases match TRBD1. CDR1 GTSNPN and CDR2 SVGIG come from the germline V gene (reference sequence). The CDR3 has 14 residues. V lost 3 bases to trimming and J lost 7 bases; unmatched junction nucleotides: 6. CDR3 residues: CAWSPGTGEQPQHF. In DNA, the CDR3 is TGTGCCTGGAGCCCCGGGACAGGGGAACAGCCCCAGCATTTT.

The chain recombines TRBV30 with TRBJ2-5, with 11 bases lining up with TRBD2. Germline V lookup: CDR1 GTSNPN, CDR2 SVGIG (reference sequence). V was clipped by 1 base and J by 4 bases; unmatched bases: 8. The CDR3 totals 16 residues. The CDR3 region has the DNA TGTGCCTGGAGTGCCAGACTCGGGACTAGCGGAGAGACCCAGTACTTC. Translation gives CAWSARLGTSGETQYF. The full variable domain, completed using reference TRBV30 and TRBJ2-5, is SQTIHQWPATLVQPVGSPLSLECTVEGTSNPNLYWYRQAAGRGLQLLFYSVGIGQISSEVPQNLSASRPQDRQFILSSKKLLLSDSGFYLCAWSARLGTSGETQYFGPGTRLLVL.

The count of this clone is one. The V and J genes are TRBV5-1 and TRBJ1-1; D is undetermined. The CDR3 is 15 amino acids. V dropped 0 bases and J dropped 5 bases, with 14 bases sitting between them. Germline CDR1 SGHRS, CDR2 YFSETQ. In DNA form, the CDR3 reads TGCGCCAGCAGCTTGGCAGCGGGAGATGTGACTGAAGCTTTCTTT. The encoded protein is CASSLAAGDVTEAFF.